A single sample is the source of the 20 T cell receptor beta chains below, sequenced in a study of shared clonotypes between healthy human individuals. Profiling relied on immunoSEQ multiplex PCR, and the TCRdb table lists in-frame clones only, not all of them. This sample yields 1 million to 1.3 million clones, of which around 82% are seen a single time; roughly 0.62% belongs to the top ten. Sample: memory CD4+ T cells from PBMCs. Subset noted: CD45RA-negative fraction. Every receptor here comes from a man aged 18 to 30 in good health. Some clones in this sample may be carry-over from other donors' samples.

V is TRBV5-4 and J is TRBJ2-1; 12 bases fit TRBD2. CDR1 is SGHNT and CDR2 is YYREEE in the germline V gene (reference sequence). CDR3 length: 15 amino acids. J gave up 5 bases and V 5 bases, and 5 bases lay outside the gene matches. The CDR3 is CASRILAGGDNEQFF. The CDR3, as DNA: TGTGCCAGCAGGATACTAGCGGGAGGAGACAATGAGCAGTTCTTC.

A single count supports this clone. This chain links TRBV19 with TRBJ1-2, with TRBD1 matching over 8 bases. Germline trimming cut 4 bases from V and 8 bases from J; bases unmatched to any gene: 6. This CDR3 is built from 13 residues. Germline lookup yields CDR1 LNHDA and CDR2 SQIVND (reference sequence). The CDR3 DNA reads TGTGCCAGTAGTACCATAGACAGGGGCGGCTACACCTTC. Translating gives CASSTIDRGGYTF.

The chain employs TRBV7-3 and TRBJ2-1; weak D call: TRBD1 (6 bases). In germline, CDR1 is SGHTA, CDR2 FQGTGA. The CDR3 contains 16 residues. V was clipped by 1 base and J by 0 bases, with 10 bases between them. The CDR3 nucleotides read TGTGCCAGCAGCTTAATGCCAGGGGACTCCTACAATGAGCAGTTCTTC. Translating it yields CASSLMPGDSYNEQFF.

V gene TRBV13 combines with J gene TRBJ2-5; 15 positions match TRBD2. The CDR3 covers 16 residues. The germline CDR1 and CDR2 sequences are PRHDT and FYEKMQ (reference sequence). Trimming took 4 bases from V and 3 from J; bases not matched to a gene: 3. CDR3 nucleotides: TGTGCCAGCAGCTCACGGACTAGCGGGAGGGAAGAGACCCAGTACTTC. As protein: CASSSRTSGREETQYF.

The genes are TRBV5-1 and TRBJ2-2; the match to TRBD1 covers 8 bases. CDR1 and CDR2 (germline): SGHRS, YFSETQ. V lost 4 bases, J lost 6 bases, and 8 bases stayed unmatched. The CDR3 is 15 residues long. CDR3 nucleotide sequence: TGCGCCAGCAGCCCCCCCGTGACAGGGGCCGGGGAGCTGTTTTTT. It translates to CASSPPVTGAGELFF.

This chain uses TRBV6-1 with TRBJ2-5; TRBD1 matches 9 bases. The V gene's germline CDR1 is MNHNS and CDR2 SASEGT. This CDR3 contains 15 residues. With 5 bases clipped from V and 5 bases from J, the junction kept 9 bases outside the gene matches. CDR3 amino acids: CASSSGTGLWETQYF. The CDR3 DNA sequence: TGTGCCAGCAGTTCCGGGACAGGGTTGTGGGAGACCCAGTACTTC.

Points on this clone: Other DNA sequences in the same sample also yield this CDR3. This sequence joins TRBV28 and TRBJ2-3, with 10 bases lining up with TRBD2. The CDR3 is 13 residues long. Germline values: CDR1 MDHEN, CDR2 SYDVKM. Losses at the gene ends were 8 bases for V and 3 bases for J; bases not matched to a gene: 2. Written as DNA, the CDR3 is TGTGCCAGCTCTAGCGGGAGTACAGATACGCAGTATTTT. Translated, it gives CASSSGSTDTQYF. Drawing the rest from reference TRBV28 and TRBJ2-3, the complete variable domain is DVKVTQSSRYLVKRTGEKVFLECVQDMDHENMFWYRQDPGLGLRLIYFSYDVKMKEKGDIPEGYSVSREKKERFSLILESASTNQTSMYLCASSSGSTDTQYFGPGTRLTVL.

The chain combines TRBV28 with TRBJ2-7; the match to TRBD2 covers 9 bases. Germline CDR1 MDHEN, CDR2 SYDVKM. The CDR3 consists of 13 residues. The junction had 1 base not matched to a gene; V was cut back by 4 bases and J by 3 bases. CDR3 in amino acids: CASSSSGNYEQYF. For the CDR3, the DNA is TGTGCCAGCAGTTCTAGCGGGAACTACGAGCAGTACTTC.

V usage is TRBV7-2 and J usage is TRBJ1-5; D uncertain. Germline CDR1 SGHTA, CDR2 FQGNSA. V was clipped by 6 bases and J by 4 bases, with 13 bases between them. This CDR3 spans 14 amino acids. The CDR3 is CASSHALQNQPQHF. Written as DNA, the CDR3 is TGTGCCAGCAGTCATGCTCTGCAGAATCAGCCCCAGCATTTT. Supplemented by reference TRBV7-2 and TRBJ1-5, the full variable domain reads GAGVSQSPSNKVTEKGKDVELRCDPISGHTALYWYRQSLGQGLEFLIYFQGNSAPDKSGLPSDRFSAERTGGSVSTLTIQRTQQEDSAVYLCASSHALQNQPQHFGDGTRLSIL.

The chain couples TRBV9 to TRBJ2-5; D is perhaps TRBD1 (5 bases). CDR1 and CDR2 from the germline V gene are SGDLS and YYNGEE. Trimming took off 3 bases at V and 3 bases at J, with 15 bases between the two ends. The CDR3 has 15 residues. The DNA of the CDR3 is TGTGCCAGCAGCGGAGGCCCTGACAGAGAAGAGACCCAGTACTTC. Translated: CASSGGPDREETQYF.

The chain couples TRBV15 to TRBJ1-1; TRBD1 is a possible D gene (5 bases). The CDR3 contains 15 residues. V dropped 0 bases and J dropped 6 bases, with 14 bases sitting between them. Germline CDR1 is LNHNV and CDR2 is YYDKDF (reference sequence). The CDR3 spells CATSREEWGGAEAFF. Here the CDR3 DNA reads TGTGCCACCAGCAGAGAGGAGTGGGGGGGAGCTGAAGCTTTCTTT.

The chain joins TRBV7-2 to TRBJ1-1; D is ambiguous. CDR3 length equals 13 residues. Between the trimmed V and J ends, which lost 1 base and 8 bases, there was a span of 11 bases. Germline values: CDR1 SGHTA, CDR2 FQGNSA. CDR3 sequence reads: CASSLVVRGEAFF. CDR3 nucleotides: TGTGCCAGCAGCTTAGTAGTTCGAGGGGAAGCTTTCTTT.

This chain joins TRBV7-6 and TRBJ2-1; D gene unclear. V was clipped by 2 bases and J by 9 bases, with 8 bases between them. Germline V gene sequence: CDR1 SGHVS, CDR2 FNYEAQ. The CDR3 runs to 12 residues. The CDR3: CASSLHSGEQFF. The CDR3 coding sequence is TGTGCCAGCAGCTTACATTCGGGTGAGCAGTTCTTC.

This rearrangement joins TRBV2 to TRBJ1-1; 7 bases fit TRBD1. This CDR3 has 20 amino acids. Germline loops: CDR1 SNHLY, CDR2 FYNNEI. V dropped 0 bases and J dropped 4; count of bases not matched to a gene: 20. The CDR3 loop reads CASSEAPQGRQGSWSTEAFF. In DNA, the CDR3 is TGTGCCAGCAGTGAAGCCCCCCAGGGCAGACAGGGTAGTTGGAGCACTGAAGCTTTCTTT.

This clone appeared many times. The chain employs TRBV5-5 and TRBJ2-3; TRBD2 matches at 8 bases. Trimming cost V 2 bases and J 6 bases; bases outside gene matches: 8. The germline V gene has CDR1 SGHKS and CDR2 YYEKEE (reference sequence). This CDR3 is 15 amino acids long. CDR3 amino acids: CASSFSSGSGDTQYF. CDR3 in DNA: TGTGCCAGCAGCTTCTCCAGCGGGAGTGGGGATACGCAGTATTTT.

The J gene is TRBJ2-5, the V gene TRBV5-1; 12 positions match TRBD1. Germline V gene lookup returns CDR1 SGHRS and CDR2 YFSETQ. This CDR3 has 16 amino acids. V shed 0 bases and J 1 base; nucleotides not matched to a gene: 1. CDR3 region: CASSLGGQGAQETQYF. CDR3 DNA: TGCGCCAGCAGCTTGGGGGGACAGGGGGCCCAAGAGACCCAGTACTTC.

The chain couples TRBV4-3 to TRBJ2-1; TRBD1 matches 9 bases. The junction had 7 bases not matched to a gene; V was cut back by 0 bases and J by 10 bases. The CDR3 sequence is 15 residues long. Germline-derived CDR1 and CDR2 are LGHNA and YSLEER. The CDR3 sequence is CASSQDGTGSREQFF. The CDR3 DNA sequence: TGCGCCAGCAGCCAAGATGGGACAGGGTCGAGGGAGCAGTTCTTC.

The V and J genes are TRBV12-5 and TRBJ2-1; 13 bases are shared with TRBD2. The CDR3 consists of 16 residues. Germline lookup yields CDR1 LGHNT and CDR2 FRNRAP. J gave up 8 bases and V 5 bases, and 9 bases lay outside the gene matches. CDR3 region: CASGRTSGRGFDEQFF. DNA of the CDR3: TGTGCTAGTGGTCGGACTAGCGGGAGAGGGTTCGATGAGCAGTTCTTC. The variable domain in full, completed from reference TRBV12-5 and TRBJ2-1, reads DARVTQTPRHKVTEMGQEVTMRCQPILGHNTVFWYRQTMMQGLELLAYFRNRAPLDDSGMPKDRFSAEMPDATLATLKIQPSEPRDSAVYFCASGRTSGRGFDEQFFGPGTRLTVL.

The chain links TRBV19 to TRBJ2-4; no definite D call. Between the trimmed V and J ends, which lost 6 bases and 7 bases, there was a span of 13 bases. There are 13 residues in the CDR3. CDR1 and CDR2 (germline): LNHDA, SQIVND (reference sequence). The CDR3 sequence: CASRHSPSNIQYF. The CDR3 DNA is TGTGCCAGTAGGCACAGCCCGTCCAACATTCAGTACTTC.

The CDR3 nucleotides read TGTGCCAGCAGTGGGTTGGGGGTGATGAACACTGAAGCTTTCTTT. It codes for CASSGLGVMNTEAFF. The rearrangement links TRBV2 to TRBJ1-1; a weak D match, TRBD1 (5 bases). The ends were cut back, 4 bases at V and 0 bases at J, with 12 bases in the middle. This CDR3 comprises 15 residues. Germline V gene data show CDR1 as SNHLY and CDR2 as FYNNEI.